The present T cell receptor beta chain was sequenced within a study of blood T cell repertoires in COVID-19. On the study more broadly: In each case, the material was cDNA or gDNA derived from T cells, B-cell-depleted T cells, or PBMCs.

Germline lookup yields CDR1 MNHEY and CDR2 SMNVEV (reference sequence). The germline V and J ends were trimmed by 2 bases and 0 bases, with 2 bases remaining between them. The CDR3 has 14 amino acids. The repertoire was sequenced with immunoSEQ multiplex PCR; TCRdb's copy has only in-frame clones and lacks some. Of some 72,000 clones in the sample, roughly 90% are singletons; the top ten hold roughly 4.4%. V and J are TRBV27 and TRBJ2-6; D is uncertain. Material for sequencing was peripheral blood. The sequence was collected from a man aged 50-59 years with active COVID-19. CDR3 in DNA: TGTGCCAGCAGTTTACTCTCTGGGGCCAACGTCCTGACTTTC. As protein: CASSLLSGANVLTF.